Listed below are T cell receptor beta chains from one sample, sequenced in a study of T cells in Graves' hyperthyroidism and ophthalmopathy. MiXCR was run by TCRdb on the multiplex PCR reads, yielding one entry per CDR3 protein. The sample lists about 400,000 distinct CDR3 sequences, over 13% seen once, with around 30% in the top ten. Sequencing used blood. The source is a man aged 50 to 59 with Graves' ophthalmopathy. The conserved cysteine and the conserved F or W are not part of the CDR3 here. Each record gives: V gene, CDR3 protein.

>TRBV20-1
SASLLAYAETQY
>TRBV29-1
SVLPGTAYEQY
>TRBV12-3/TRBV12-4
ASSLPTNYGYT
>TRBV15
ATNRGQNTGELF
>TRBV24-1
ATSDSAGLAGGQETQY
>TRBV7-8
ALAGSGTDTQY
>TRBV18
ASSTSGGAIYEQF
>TRBV2
ASTGGRVLSTDTQY
>TRBV5-1
ASSLELAGGPIEQY
>TRBV30
AWSKSGNYNEQF
>TRBV11-2
ASSLGGKTQY
>TRBV29-1
SVERRERYNEQF
>TRBV5-1
ASSFSIQETQY
>TRBV5-1
ASSSGRPPGF
>TRBV7-9
ASSLTGGSYNEQF
>TRBV6-1
ASSEVARQGFSKNIQY
>TRBV7-9
ASSLDPGRLAQETQY
>TRBV30
AWVGTGYTHGYT
>TRBV4-1
ASSQAGGSYNEQF
>TRBV4-1
ASSLGASTGELF
>TRBV11-3
ASKLSRGVGELF
>TRBV18
ASSPPGQGALQAF
>TRBV27
ASSPRGGALYEQY
>TRBV20-1
SARAGLAENNEQF
>TRBV6-5
ASSYRPLTGNYGYT